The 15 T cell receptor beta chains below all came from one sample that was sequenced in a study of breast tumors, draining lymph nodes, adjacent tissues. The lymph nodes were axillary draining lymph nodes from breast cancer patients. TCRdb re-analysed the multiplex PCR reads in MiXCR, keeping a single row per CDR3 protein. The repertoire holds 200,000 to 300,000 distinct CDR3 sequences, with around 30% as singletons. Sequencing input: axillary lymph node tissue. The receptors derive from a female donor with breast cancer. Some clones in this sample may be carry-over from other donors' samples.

The DNA of the CDR3 is TGTGCCAGCAGCTTGATTAGCGGGAGGCACTACGAGCAGTACTTC. It codes for CASSLISGRHYEQYF. The rearrangement uses TRBV3-1 and TRBJ2-7, with TRBD2 matching over 10 bases. The CDR3 loop spans 15 amino acids. V was clipped by 5 bases and J by 3 bases; unmatched bases: 7. Per the germline V gene, CDR1 is LGHDT and CDR2 is YNNKEL (reference sequence).

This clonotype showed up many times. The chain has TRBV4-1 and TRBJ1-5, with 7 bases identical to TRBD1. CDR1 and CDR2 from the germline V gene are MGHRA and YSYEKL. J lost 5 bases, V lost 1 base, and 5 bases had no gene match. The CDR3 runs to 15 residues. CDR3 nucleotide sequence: TGCGCCAGCAGCCAAGTTCGGGACAGATATCAGCCCCAGCATTTT. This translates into CASSQVRDRYQPQHF.

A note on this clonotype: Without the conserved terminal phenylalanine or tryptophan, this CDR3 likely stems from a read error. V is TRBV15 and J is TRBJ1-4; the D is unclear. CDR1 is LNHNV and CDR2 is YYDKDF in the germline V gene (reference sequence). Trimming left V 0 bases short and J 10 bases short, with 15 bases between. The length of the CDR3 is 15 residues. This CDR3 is CATSREMATHGKLFS. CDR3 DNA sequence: TGTGCCACCAGCAGAGAAATGGCAACTCATGGAAAACTGTTTTCT.

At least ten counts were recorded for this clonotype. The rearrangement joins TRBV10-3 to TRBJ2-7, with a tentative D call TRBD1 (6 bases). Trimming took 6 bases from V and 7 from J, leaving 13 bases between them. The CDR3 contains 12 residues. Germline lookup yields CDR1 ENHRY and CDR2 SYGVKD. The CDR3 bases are TGTGCCATCAGCGGAAGGGGGTGGGAGCAGTACTTC. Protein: CAISGRGWEQYF.

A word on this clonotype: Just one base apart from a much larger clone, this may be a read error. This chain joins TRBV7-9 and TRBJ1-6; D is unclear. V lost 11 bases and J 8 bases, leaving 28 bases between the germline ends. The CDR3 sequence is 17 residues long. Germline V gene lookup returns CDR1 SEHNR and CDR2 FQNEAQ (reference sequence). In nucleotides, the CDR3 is TGTGCCTGGACTTACTACGGATCGGGAGGAGGTGATTCACCCCTCCACTTT. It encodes CAWTYYGSGGGDSPLHF.

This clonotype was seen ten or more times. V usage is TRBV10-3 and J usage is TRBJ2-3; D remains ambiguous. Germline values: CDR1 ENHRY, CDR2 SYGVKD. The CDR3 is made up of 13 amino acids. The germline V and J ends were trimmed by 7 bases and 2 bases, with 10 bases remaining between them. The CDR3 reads CAITSANTDTQYF. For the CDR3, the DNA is TGTGCCATCACTTCTGCAAACACAGATACGCAGTATTTT.

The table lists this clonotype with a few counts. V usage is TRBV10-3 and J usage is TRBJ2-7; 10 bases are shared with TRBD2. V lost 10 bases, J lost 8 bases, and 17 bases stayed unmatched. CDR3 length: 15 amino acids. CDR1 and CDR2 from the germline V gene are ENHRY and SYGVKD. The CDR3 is CASRSGGLAGVKQYF. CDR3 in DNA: TGTGCCAGCAGGTCCGGGGGGCTAGCGGGAGTGAAGCAGTACTTC.

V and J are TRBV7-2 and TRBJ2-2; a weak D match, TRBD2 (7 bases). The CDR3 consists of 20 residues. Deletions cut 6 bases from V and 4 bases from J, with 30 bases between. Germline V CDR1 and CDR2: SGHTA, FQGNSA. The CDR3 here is CASSLLGDTVEGGGTGELFF. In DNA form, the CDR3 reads TGTGCCAGCAGTCTGTTGGGGGACACGGTTGAGGGGGGGGGCACCGGGGAGCTGTTTTTT.

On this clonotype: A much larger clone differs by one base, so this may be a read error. The CDR3 loop reads CASSQAIRNEQFF. CDR3 coding DNA: TGTGCCAGCAGTCAAGCGATCCGCAATGAGCAGTTCTTC. The rearrangement joins TRBV6-6 to TRBJ2-1; D unclear. The CDR3 contains 13 residues. Trimming stripped 5 bases from V and 6 bases from J, with 11 bases between. Germline V gene data show CDR1 as MNHNY and CDR2 as SVGAGI (reference sequence).

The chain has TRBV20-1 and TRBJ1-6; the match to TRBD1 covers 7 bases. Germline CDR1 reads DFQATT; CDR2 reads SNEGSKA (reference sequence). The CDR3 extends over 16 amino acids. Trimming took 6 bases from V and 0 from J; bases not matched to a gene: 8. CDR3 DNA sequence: TGCAGTGCACGAGGACAGGCTAGCTCCTATAATTCACCCCTCCACTTT. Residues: CSARGQASSYNSPLHF.

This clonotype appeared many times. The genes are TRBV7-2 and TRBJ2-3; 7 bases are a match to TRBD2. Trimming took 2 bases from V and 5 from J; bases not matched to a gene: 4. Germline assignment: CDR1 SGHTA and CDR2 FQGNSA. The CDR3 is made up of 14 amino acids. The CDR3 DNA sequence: TGTGCCAGCAGCTTATCTAGCGGTTTAGATACGCAGTATTTT. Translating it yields CASSLSSGLDTQYF.

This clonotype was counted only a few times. The CDR3 loop is CASSQTGANVLTF. The CDR3 bases are TGTGCCAGCAGTCAGACAGGGGCCAACGTCCTGACTTTC. The chain is built from TRBV2 and TRBJ2-6; D not certain. Looked up from germline, CDR1 is SNHLY and CDR2 is FYNNEI. CDR3 length equals 13 residues. The V gene lost 5 bases and the J gene lost 4 bases, with 6 bases spanning the gap.

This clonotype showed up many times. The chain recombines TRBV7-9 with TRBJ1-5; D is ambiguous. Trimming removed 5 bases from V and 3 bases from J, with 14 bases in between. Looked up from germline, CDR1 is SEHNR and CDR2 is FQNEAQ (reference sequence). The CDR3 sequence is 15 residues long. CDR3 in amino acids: CASSPSPRTNQPQHF. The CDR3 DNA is TGTGCCAGCAGCCCCTCACCCCGGACCAATCAGCCCCAGCATTTT.

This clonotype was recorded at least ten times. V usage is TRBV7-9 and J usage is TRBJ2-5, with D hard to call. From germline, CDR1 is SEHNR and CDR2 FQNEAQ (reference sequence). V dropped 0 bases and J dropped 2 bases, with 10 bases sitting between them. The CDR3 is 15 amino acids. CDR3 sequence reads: CASSLARTQQETQYF. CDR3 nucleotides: TGTGCCAGCAGCTTAGCCCGGACCCAACAAGAGACCCAGTACTTC.

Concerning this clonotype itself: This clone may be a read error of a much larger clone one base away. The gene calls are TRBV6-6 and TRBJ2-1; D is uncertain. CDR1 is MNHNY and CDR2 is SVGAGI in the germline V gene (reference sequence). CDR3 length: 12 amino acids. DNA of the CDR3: TGTGCCAGCAGTCGCCCGTACAATGAGCAGCTCTTC. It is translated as CASSRPYNEQLF.